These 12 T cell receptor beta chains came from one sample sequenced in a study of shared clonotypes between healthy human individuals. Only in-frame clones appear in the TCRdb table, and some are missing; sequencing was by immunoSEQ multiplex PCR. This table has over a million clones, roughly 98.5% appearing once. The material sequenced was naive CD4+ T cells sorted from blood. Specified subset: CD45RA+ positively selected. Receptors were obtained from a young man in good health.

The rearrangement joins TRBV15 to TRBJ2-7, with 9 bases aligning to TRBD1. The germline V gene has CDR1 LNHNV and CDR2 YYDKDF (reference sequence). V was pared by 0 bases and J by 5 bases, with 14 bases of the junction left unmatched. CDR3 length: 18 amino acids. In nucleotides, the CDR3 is TGTGCCACCAGCAGAGATCTGGGCCGAGACAGGGGGACTAACGAGCAGTACTTC. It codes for CATSRDLGRDRGTNEQYF.

This chain's CDR3 is CAISEPGVSYEQYF. The CDR3 nucleotides are TGTGCCATCAGCGAGCCCGGGGTCTCTTACGAGCAGTACTTC. This chain links TRBV10-3 with TRBJ2-7, with a weak D call TRBD2 (5 bases). Germline-derived CDR1 and CDR2 are ENHRY and SYGVKD. V was pared by 6 bases and J by 4 bases, with 16 bases between. CDR3 size: 14 residues.

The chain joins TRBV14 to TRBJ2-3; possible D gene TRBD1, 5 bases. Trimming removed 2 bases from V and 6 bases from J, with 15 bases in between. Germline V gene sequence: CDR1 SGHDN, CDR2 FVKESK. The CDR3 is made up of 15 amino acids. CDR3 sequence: CASSQKVRGLDTQYF. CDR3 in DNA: TGTGCCAGCAGCCAAAAGGTTAGGGGTTTGGATACGCAGTATTTT. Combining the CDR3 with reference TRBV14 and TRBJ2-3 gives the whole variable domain EAGVTQFPSHSVIEKGQTVTLRCDPISGHDNLYWYRRVMGKEIKFLLHFVKESKQDESGMPNNRFLAERTGGTYSTLKVQPAELEDSGVYFCASSQKVRGLDTQYFGPGTRLTVL.

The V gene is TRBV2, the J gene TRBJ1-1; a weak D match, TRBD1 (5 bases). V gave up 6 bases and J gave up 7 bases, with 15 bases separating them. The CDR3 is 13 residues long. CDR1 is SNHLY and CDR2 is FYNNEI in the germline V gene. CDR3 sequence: CASSRGRGSEAFF. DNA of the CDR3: TGTGCCAGCAGCCGGGGACGCGGCAGTGAAGCTTTCTTT.

This CDR3 is CASSETSGFNTQYF. The CDR3 DNA sequence: TGTGCCAGCAGCGAGACTAGCGGGTTCAATACGCAGTATTTT. V and J are TRBV9 and TRBJ2-3; 10 bases align to TRBD2. Germline V CDR1 and CDR2: SGDLS, YYNGEE. The V segment lost 3 bases and the J segment 7 bases; nucleotides outside the gene matches: 5. CDR3 length equals 14 residues.

CDR3 sequence (DNA): TGTGCCAGTAGAGGAACGGGACAGGGCCGGGACGAGCAGTACTTC. Amino acids: CASRGTGQGRDEQYF. The V gene is TRBV19, the J gene TRBJ2-7; 9 bases match TRBD1. From germline, CDR1 is LNHDA and CDR2 SQIVND (reference sequence). The CDR3 totals 15 residues. With 6 bases clipped from V and 5 bases from J, the junction kept 11 bases outside the gene matches.

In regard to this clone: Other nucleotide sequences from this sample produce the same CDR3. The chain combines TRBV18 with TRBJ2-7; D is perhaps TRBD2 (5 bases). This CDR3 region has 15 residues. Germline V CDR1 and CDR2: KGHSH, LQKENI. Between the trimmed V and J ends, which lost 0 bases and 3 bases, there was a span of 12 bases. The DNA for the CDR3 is TGTGCCAGCTCACCACCGTCGGGATCCGGCTACGAGCAGTACTTC. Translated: CASSPPSGSGYEQYF.

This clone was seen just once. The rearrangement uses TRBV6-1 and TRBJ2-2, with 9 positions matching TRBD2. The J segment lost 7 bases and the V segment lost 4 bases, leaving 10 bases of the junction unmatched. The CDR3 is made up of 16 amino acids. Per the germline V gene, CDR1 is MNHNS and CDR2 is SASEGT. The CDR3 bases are TGTGCCAGCAGTGCCTTGAGCGGGAGGCGCGGCGGGGAGCTGTTTTTT. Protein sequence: CASSALSGRRGGELFF.

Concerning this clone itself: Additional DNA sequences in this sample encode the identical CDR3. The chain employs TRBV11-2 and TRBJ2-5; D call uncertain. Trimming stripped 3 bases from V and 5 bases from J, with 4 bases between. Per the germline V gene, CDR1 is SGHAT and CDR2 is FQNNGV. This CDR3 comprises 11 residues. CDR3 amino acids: CASSLGETQYF. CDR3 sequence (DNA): TGTGCCAGCAGCTTGGGGGAGACCCAGTACTTC.

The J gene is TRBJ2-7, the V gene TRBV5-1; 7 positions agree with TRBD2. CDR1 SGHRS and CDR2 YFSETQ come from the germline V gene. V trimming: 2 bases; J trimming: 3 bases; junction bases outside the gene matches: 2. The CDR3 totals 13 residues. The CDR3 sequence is CASSFGRRYEQYF. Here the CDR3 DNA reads TGCGCCAGCAGCTTCGGGAGGCGCTACGAGCAGTACTTC.

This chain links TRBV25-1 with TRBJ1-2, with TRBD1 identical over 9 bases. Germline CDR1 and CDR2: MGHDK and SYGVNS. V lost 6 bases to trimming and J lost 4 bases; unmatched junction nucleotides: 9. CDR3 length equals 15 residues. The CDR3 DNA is TGTGCCAGCAGAACGGAACAGGGGGCCTTCTATGGCTACACCTTC. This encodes CASRTEQGAFYGYTF.

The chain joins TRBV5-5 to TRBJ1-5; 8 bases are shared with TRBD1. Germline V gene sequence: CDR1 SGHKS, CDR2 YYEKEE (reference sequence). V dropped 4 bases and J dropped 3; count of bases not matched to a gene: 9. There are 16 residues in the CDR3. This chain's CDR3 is CASSHRGRGHNQPQHF. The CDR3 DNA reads TGTGCCAGCAGCCACCGGGGCAGGGGGCACAATCAGCCCCAGCATTTT.